This record covers a single TCR beta chain. Repertoires were generated with immunoSEQ multiplex PCR, while TCRdb's copy carries only in-frame clones and drops some. The sample lists about 410,000 clones, approximately 91% seen once, with roughly 1.5% in the top ten. This record belongs to a study of blood T cell repertoires in COVID-19. Study at large: Some COVID-19 samples were acute and others convalescent; all came from the United States, Italy and Spain.

Germline values: CDR1 LNHNV, CDR2 YYDKDF (reference sequence). The length of the CDR3 is 16 residues. Losses at the gene ends were 5 bases for V and 7 bases for J; bases not matched to a gene: 13. The sequence derives from a woman in her thirties or forties with COVID-19, enrolled during active disease. V usage is TRBV15 and J usage is TRBJ2-1; TRBD2 matches at 8 bases. The sample consisted of peripheral blood. Written as DNA, the CDR3 is TGTGCCACCAGCGGCAGGCCGGGACTAGGCTATAATGAGCAGTTCTTC. Its protein product is CATSGRPGLGYNEQFF.